This is a list of T cell receptor beta chains from one sample in a study of spatial heterogeneity in lung cancer. TCRdb passed the 5' RACE reads through MiXCR, listing each CDR3 protein once. The repertoire includes roughly 40,000 distinct CDR3 sequences, 6.8% of them detected once, and about 45% sits in the top ten. Specimen: PBMCs, collected at surgery. Receptor source: a female donor with early-stage non-small cell lung cancer. Each CDR3 is given with its conserved first and last residue. The D gene is left open where the match is weak. Not all rows give a size; the values are once, few, many and, for expanded clones, a class.

>TRBD1|TRBV7-9|TRBJ1-6|NA
CASSRGTDRYNSPLHF
TGTGCCAGCAGCCGAGGGACAGACAGATATAATTCACCCCTCCACTTT
>NA|TRBV6-5|TRBJ2-4|many
CASSYSTDIKNIQYF
TGTGCCAGCAGTTACTCGACCGACATCAAAAACATTCAGTACTTC
>TRBD1|TRBV2|TRBJ1-5|many
CASTIRTGPNQPQHF
TGTGCCAGCACTATCCGGACAGGGCCTAATCAGCCCCAGCATTTT
>NA|TRBV6-6|TRBJ1-5|NA
CASSSYQFNQPQHF
TGTGCCAGCAGCTCGTATCAGTTTAATCAGCCCCAGCATTTT
>NA|TRBV20-1|TRBJ1-1|many
CSAPRDANTEAFF
TGCAGTGCGCCCCGGGATGCCAACACTGAAGCTTTCTTT
>NA|TRBV7-2|TRBJ1-6|many
CASRLSEAPLHF
TGTGCCAGCAGGTTAAGTGAGGCACCCCTCCACTTT
>NA|TRBV21-1|TRBJ1-5|many
CASSKVGTDGQPQHF
TGTGCCAGCAGCAAAGTTGGGACCGACGGCCAGCCCCAGCATTTT
>TRBD2|TRBV20-1|TRBJ2-1|few
CSAIPLSGGTDEQFF
TGCAGTGCTATTCCCCTCAGCGGGGGGACCGATGAGCAGTTCTTC
>NA|TRBV7-3|TRBJ1-2|few
CASSFVIYGYTF
TGTGCCAGCAGCTTCGTGATTTATGGCTACACCTTC
>NA|TRBV11-2|TRBJ2-7|many
CASRSPRGESWYEQYF
TGTGCCAGCAGATCTCCTCGAGGGGAATCCTGGTACGAGCAGTACTTC
>TRBD1|TRBV20-1|TRBJ1-5|few
CSARRTGENQPQHF
TGCAGTGCTAGAAGGACAGGGGAAAATCAGCCCCAGCATTTT
>NA|TRBV27|TRBJ1-5|many
CASSSSGRGRNQPQHF
NA
>TRBD2|TRBV5-1|TRBJ2-5|few
CASSLAGTREETQYF
TGCGCCAGCAGCTTGGCCGGGACTAGGGAAGAGACCCAGTACTTC
>NA|TRBV7-9|TRBJ2-5|many
CASSLVLGARETQYF
TGTGCCAGCAGCTTAGTCCTGGGGGCGCGGGAGACCCAGTACTTC
>NA|TRBV10-3|TRBJ1-1|many
CAISERVSTEAFF
TGTGCCATCAGTGAGAGAGTATCCACTGAAGCTTTCTTT
>NA|TRBV4-3|TRBJ2-7|few
CASSQDLGALSYEQYF
TGCGCCAGCAGCCAAGATTTGGGGGCCCTCTCCTACGAGCAGTACTTC
>NA|TRBV14|TRBJ2-1|few
CASSPWGEQFF
TGTGCCAGCAGCCCCTGGGGGGAGCAGTTCTTC
>TRBD2|TRBV20-1|TRBJ2-7|many
CSALRPPGGEQYF
TGCAGTGCCCTAAGGCCCCCGGGGGGCGAGCAGTACTTC
>NA|TRBV20-1|TRBJ1-5|few
CSARDVSPGGNQPQHF
TGCAGTGCTAGAGATGTCTCTCCGGGGGGCAATCAGCCCCAGCATTTT
>NA|TRBV28|TRBJ1-2|many
CASTPGGKRGYGYTF
TGTGCCAGCACCCCAGGAGGGAAGAGGGGCTATGGCTACACCTTC
>NA|TRBV5-1|TRBJ2-5|few
CASSYPSPQETQYF
TGCGCCAGCAGCTACCCGTCTCCCCAAGAGACCCAGTACTTC
>NA|TRBV9|TRBJ1-1|few
CASSVDEGWSAFF
TGTGCCAGCAGCGTAGATGAGGGGTGGAGCGCTTTCTTT
>TRBD1|TRBV7-8|TRBJ2-5|many
CASSSDRARPEAQYF
TGTGCCAGCAGCTCAGACAGGGCCCGGCCGGAGGCCCAGTACTTC
>NA|TRBV5-1|TRBJ2-3|many
CASSQGSGGDTDTQYF
TGCGCCAGCAGCCAAGGGTCTGGGGGCGACACAGATACGCAGTATTTT
>NA|TRBV7-9|TRBJ2-5|NA
CASSLNSGAQETQYF
TGTGCCAGCAGCTTAAACTCGGGGGCCCAAGAGACCCAGTACTTC
>NA|TRBV3-1|TRBJ2-5|NA
CASSQVTAQETQYF
TGTGCCAGCAGCCAAGTGACGGCGCAAGAGACCCAGTACTTC
>NA|TRBV9|TRBJ1-1|many
CASSVSGAPTEAFF
TGTGCCAGCAGCGTTTCCGGGGCGCCCACTGAAGCTTTCTTT
>NA|TRBV6-5|TRBJ2-3|many
CASSYALTSDTQYF
TGTGCCAGCAGTTACGCCTTGACTTCAGATACGCAGTATTTT
>NA|TRBV6-2/TRBV6-3|TRBJ2-7|few
CASTTMSSSVYPMGEQYF
TGTGCCAGCACTACTATGAGCTCTAGCGTCTACCCGATGGGCGAGCAGTACTTC
>NA|TRBV2|TRBJ2-5|many
CASSEQYQETQYF
TGTGCCAGCAGTGAACAGTACCAAGAGACCCAGTACTTC
>TRBD2|TRBV28|TRBJ2-1|many
CASTPGGADNEQFF
TGTGCCAGTACCCCGGGGGGGGCAGACAATGAGCAGTTCTTC
>TRBD1|TRBV6-2/TRBV6-3|TRBJ2-5|few
CASRPTTGVGQETQYF
TGTGCCAGCAGACCCACGACAGGGGTAGGGCAAGAGACCCAGTACTTC